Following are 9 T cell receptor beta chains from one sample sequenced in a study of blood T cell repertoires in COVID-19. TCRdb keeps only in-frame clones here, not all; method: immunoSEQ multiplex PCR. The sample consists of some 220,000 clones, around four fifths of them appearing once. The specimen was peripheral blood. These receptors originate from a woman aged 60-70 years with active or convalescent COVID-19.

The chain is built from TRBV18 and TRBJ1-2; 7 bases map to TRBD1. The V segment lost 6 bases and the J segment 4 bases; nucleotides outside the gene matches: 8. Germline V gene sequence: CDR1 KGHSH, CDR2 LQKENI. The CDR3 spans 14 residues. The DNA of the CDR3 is TGTGCCAGCTCCCCCGGACAGGATGGCTATGGCTACACCTTC. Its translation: CASSPGQDGYGYTF.

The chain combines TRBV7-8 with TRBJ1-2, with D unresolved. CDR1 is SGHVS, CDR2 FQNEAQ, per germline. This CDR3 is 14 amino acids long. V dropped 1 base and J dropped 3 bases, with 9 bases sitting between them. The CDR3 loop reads CASSLGRQDYGYTF. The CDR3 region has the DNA TGTGCCAGCAGCTTAGGACGGCAGGACTATGGCTACACCTTC.

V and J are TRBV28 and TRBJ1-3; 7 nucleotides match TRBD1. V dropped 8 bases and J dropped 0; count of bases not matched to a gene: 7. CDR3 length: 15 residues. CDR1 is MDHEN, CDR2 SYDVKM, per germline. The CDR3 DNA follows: TGTGCCAGCGCGGGGACAGCTAGCTCTGGAAACACCATATATTTT. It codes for CASAGTASSGNTIYF.

The CDR3 sequence is CSVRDYGYTF. The CDR3 DNA reads TGCAGCGTGAGGGACTATGGCTACACCTTC. The J gene is TRBJ1-2, the V gene TRBV29-1; D gene uncertain. The CDR3 has 10 residues. V was cut by 6 bases and J by 3 bases, with 5 bases left in between. CDR1 SQVTM and CDR2 ANQGSEA come from the germline V gene. Looking up the rest from reference TRBV29-1 and TRBJ1-2 gives the full variable domain: SAVISQKPSRDICQRGTSLTIQCQVDSQVTMMFWYRQQPGQSLTLIATANQGSEATYESGFVIDKFPISRPNLTFSTLTVSNMSPEDSSIYLCSVRDYGYTFGSGTRLTVV.

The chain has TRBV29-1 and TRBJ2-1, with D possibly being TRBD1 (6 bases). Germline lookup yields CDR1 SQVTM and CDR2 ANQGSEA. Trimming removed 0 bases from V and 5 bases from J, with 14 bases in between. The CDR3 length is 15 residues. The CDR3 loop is CSVEDEQGIHNEQFF. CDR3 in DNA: TGCAGCGTTGAAGATGAGCAGGGGATCCACAATGAGCAGTTCTTC.

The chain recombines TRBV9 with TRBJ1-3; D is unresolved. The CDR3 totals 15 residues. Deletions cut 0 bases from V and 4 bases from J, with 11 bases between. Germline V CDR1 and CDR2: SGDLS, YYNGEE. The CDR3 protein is CASSVGAGGGNTIYF. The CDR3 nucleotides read TGTGCCAGCAGCGTAGGGGCAGGTGGGGGAAACACCATATATTTT.

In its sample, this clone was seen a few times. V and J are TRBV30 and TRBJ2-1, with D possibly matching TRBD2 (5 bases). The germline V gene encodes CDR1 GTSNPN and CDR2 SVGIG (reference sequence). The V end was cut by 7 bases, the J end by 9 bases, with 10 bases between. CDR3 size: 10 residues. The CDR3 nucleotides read TGTGCCTTCGGGGTGAGTGAGCAGTTCTTC. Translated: CAFGVSEQFF.

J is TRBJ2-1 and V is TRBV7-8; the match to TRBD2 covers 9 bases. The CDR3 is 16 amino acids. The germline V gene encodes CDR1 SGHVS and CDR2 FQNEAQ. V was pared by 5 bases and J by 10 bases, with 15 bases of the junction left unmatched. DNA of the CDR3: TGTGCCAGCAGCGCCGGTAATAGCGGGGGACGGTGGGAGCAGTTCTTC. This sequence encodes CASSAGNSGGRWEQFF.

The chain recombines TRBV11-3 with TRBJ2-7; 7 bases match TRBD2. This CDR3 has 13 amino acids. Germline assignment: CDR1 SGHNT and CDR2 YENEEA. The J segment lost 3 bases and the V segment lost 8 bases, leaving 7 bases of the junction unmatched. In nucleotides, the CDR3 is TGTGCCAGCGCGGTGGGGGGGAACTACGAGCAGTACTTC. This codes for CASAVGGNYEQYF.